This TCR beta chain was identified during a study of response to subunit inactivated influenza vaccine. V was cut by 2 bases and J by 6 bases, with 7 bases left in between. Germline V gene sequence: CDR1 LGHDT, CDR2 YNNKEL (reference sequence). This CDR3 comprises 12 residues. Using its own MiXCR run on the RT-PCR reads, TCRdb lists one record per CDR3 protein. This table has about 610,000 distinct CDR3 sequences, 12% to 15% appearing once. This clonotype occurred a few times. Its matching antigen is unknown. Study outcomes and limitations: Authors suggested each seasonal influenza vaccination recruits few new T cells.

The receptor was derived from a man aged 50-59 years who received an inactivated influenza vaccine. This rearrangement joins TRBV3-1 to TRBJ1-2; no clear D. Here the sequenced sample was PBMCs from blood, taken 11 to 12 days after vaccination. The CDR3 coding sequence is TGTGCCAGCAGCCAAAGGAGGGATGGCTACACCTTC. Translating gives CASSQRRDGYTF.